This TCR beta chain originates from a study of T cell responses to AZD1222 COVID-19 vaccine. Study-wide points: Among vaccine-associated CD4 TCRs, coverage spanned spike, with dominance at 160-218 and 743-854.

This clone was counted once. Its antigen is unidentified. The V segment lost 4 bases and the J segment 0 bases; nucleotides outside the gene matches: 3. CDR3 length: 15 residues. CDR1 and CDR2 from the germline V gene are SGHAT and FQNNGV. Sequenced by immunoSEQ multiplex PCR; TCRdb stores in-frame clones only, minus some. Among approximately 140,000 clones listed, about 92% were seen once. Here the sequenced sample was peripheral blood, taken 28 days after the second AZD1222 dose. The chain links TRBV11-2 to TRBJ2-7; the match to TRBD2 covers 10 bases. The TCR sequence derives from an adult who received the AZD1222 COVID-19 vaccine. CDR3 coding DNA: TGTGCCAGCAGCTCAATAGCGGGAGGCTCCTACGAGCAGTACTTC. This translates into CASSSIAGGSYEQYF.